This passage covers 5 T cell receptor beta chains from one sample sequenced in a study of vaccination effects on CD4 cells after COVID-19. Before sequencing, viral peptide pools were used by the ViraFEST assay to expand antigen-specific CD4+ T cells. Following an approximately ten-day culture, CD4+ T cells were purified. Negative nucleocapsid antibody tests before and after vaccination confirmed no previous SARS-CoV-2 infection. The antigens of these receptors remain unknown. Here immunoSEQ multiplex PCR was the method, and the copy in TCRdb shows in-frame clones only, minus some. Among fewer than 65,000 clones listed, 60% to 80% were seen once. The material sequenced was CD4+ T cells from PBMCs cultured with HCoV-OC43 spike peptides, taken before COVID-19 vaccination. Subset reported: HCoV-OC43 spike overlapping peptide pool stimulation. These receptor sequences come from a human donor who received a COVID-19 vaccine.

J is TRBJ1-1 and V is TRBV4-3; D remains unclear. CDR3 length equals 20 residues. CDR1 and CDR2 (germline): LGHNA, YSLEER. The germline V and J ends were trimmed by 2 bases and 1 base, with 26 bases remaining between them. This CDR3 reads CASSQRIVSPGLTSNTEAFF. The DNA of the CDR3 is TGCGCCAGCAGCCAACGGATAGTGAGTCCAGGCTTAACTTCGAACACTGAAGCTTTCTTT.

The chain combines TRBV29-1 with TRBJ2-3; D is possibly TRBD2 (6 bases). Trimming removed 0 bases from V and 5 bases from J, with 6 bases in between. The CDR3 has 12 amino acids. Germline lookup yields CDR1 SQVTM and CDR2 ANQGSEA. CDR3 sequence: CSVEDGGDTQYF. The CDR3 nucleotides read TGCAGCGTTGAAGACGGGGGAGATACGCAGTATTTT.

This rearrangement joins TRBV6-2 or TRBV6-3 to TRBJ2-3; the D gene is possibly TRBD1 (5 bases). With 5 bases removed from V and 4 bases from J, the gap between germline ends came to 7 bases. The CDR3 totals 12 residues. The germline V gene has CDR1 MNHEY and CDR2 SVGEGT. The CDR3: CASSQTADTQYF. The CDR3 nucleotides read TGTGCCAGCAGTCAGACAGCAGATACGCAGTATTTT.

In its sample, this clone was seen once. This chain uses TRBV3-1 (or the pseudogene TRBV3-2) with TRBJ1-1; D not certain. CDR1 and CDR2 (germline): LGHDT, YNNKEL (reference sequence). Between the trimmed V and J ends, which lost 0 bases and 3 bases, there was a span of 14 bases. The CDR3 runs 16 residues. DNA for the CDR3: TGTGCCAGCAGCCAAGAACGGGTAGCGGGGTACACTGAAGCTTTCTTT. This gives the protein CASSQERVAGYTEAFF.

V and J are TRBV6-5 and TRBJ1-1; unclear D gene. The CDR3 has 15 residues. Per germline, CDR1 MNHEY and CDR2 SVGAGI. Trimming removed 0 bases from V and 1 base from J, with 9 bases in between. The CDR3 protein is CASSYSGRKNTEAFF. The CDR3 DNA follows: TGTGCCAGCAGTTACTCAGGGAGGAAGAACACTGAAGCTTTCTTT.